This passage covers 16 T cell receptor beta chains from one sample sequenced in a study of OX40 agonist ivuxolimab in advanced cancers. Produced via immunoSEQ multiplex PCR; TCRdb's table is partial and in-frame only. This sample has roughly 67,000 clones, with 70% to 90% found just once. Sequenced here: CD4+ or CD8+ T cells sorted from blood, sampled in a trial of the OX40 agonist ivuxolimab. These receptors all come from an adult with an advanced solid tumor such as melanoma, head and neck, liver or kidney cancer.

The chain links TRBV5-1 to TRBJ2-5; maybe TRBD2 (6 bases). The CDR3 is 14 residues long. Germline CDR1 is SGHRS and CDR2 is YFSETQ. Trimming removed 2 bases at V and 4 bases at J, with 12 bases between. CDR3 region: CASSFIIGGETQYF. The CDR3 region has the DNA TGCGCCAGCAGCTTCATAATCGGGGGAGAGACCCAGTACTTC. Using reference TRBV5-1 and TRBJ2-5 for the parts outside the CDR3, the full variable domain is KAGVTQTPRYLIKTRGQQVTLSCSPISGHRSVSWYQQTPGQGLQFLFEYFSETQRNKGNFPGRFSGRQFSNSRSEMNVSTLELGDSALYLCASSFIIGGETQYFGPGTRLLVL.

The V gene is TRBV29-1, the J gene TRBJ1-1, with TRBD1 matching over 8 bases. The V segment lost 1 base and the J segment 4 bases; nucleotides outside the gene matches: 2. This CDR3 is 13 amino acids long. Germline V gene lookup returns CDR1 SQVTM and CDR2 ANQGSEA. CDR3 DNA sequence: TGCAGCGTTGAAGGACAGGGGATCACTGAAGCTTTCTTT. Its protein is CSVEGQGITEAFF.

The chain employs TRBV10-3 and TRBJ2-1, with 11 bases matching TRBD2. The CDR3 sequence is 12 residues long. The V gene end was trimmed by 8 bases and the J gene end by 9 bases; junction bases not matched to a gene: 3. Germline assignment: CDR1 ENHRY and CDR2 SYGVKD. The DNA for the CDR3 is TGTGCCATCTCAGGACTAGCGGGTGAGCAGTTCTTC. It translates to CAISGLAGEQFF.

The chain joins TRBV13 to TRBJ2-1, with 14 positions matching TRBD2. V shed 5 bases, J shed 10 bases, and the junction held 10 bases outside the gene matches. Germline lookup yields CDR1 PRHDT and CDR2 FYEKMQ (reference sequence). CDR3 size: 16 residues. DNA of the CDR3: TGTGCCAGCAGCGAGACTAGCGGGAGGGCCTCTAGCGAGCAGTTCTTC. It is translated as CASSETSGRASSEQFF.

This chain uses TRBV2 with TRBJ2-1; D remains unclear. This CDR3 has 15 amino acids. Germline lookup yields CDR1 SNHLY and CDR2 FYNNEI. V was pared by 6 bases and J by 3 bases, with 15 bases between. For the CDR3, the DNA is TGTGCCAGCAGCTCAGACGACCCCTACTACAATGAGCAGTTCTTC. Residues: CASSSDDPYYNEQFF.

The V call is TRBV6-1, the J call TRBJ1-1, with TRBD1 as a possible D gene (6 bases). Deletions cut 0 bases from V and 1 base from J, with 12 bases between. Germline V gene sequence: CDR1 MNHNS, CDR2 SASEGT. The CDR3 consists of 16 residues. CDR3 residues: CASSEAWLGANTEAFF. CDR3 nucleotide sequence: TGTGCCAGCAGTGAAGCGTGGCTGGGGGCGAACACTGAAGCTTTCTTT.

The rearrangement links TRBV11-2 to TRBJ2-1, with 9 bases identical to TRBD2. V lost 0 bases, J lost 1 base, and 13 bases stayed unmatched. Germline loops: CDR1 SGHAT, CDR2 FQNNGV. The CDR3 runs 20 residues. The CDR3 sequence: CASSLEYQRGRARSYNEQFF. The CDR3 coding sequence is TGTGCCAGCAGCTTAGAGTATCAGCGCGGGAGGGCCCGTTCCTACAATGAGCAGTTCTTC.

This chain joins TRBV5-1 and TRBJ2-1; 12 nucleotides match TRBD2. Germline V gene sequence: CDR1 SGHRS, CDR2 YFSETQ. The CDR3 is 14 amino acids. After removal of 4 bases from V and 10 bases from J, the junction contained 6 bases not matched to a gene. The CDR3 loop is CASSPTSGSREQFF. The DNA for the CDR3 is TGCGCCAGCAGCCCGACTAGCGGGAGTCGGGAGCAGTTCTTC. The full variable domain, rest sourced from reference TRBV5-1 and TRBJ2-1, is KAGVTQTPRYLIKTRGQQVTLSCSPISGHRSVSWYQQTPGQGLQFLFEYFSETQRNKGNFPGRFSGRQFSNSRSEMNVSTLELGDSALYLCASSPTSGSREQFFGPGTRLTVL.

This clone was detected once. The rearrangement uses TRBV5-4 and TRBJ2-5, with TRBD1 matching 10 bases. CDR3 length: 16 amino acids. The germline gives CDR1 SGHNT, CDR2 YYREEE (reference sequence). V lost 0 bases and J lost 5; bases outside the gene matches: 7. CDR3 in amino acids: CASSLEGTGVWETQYF. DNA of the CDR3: TGTGCCAGCAGCTTGGAAGGGACAGGGGTTTGGGAGACCCAGTACTTC.

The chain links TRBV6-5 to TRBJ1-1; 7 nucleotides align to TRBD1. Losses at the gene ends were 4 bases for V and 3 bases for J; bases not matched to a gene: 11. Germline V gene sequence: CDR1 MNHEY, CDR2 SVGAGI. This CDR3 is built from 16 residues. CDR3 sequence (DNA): TGTGCCAGCAGTTTCGGTGTGACAGGGACGGACACTGAAGCTTTCTTT. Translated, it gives CASSFGVTGTDTEAFF.

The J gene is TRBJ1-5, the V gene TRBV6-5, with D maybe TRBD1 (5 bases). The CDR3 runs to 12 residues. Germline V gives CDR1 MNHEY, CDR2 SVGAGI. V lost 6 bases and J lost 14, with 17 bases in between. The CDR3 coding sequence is TGTGCCAGCAGCGCGACAGTGGGGTGGGAGCATTTT. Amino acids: CASSATVGWEHF.

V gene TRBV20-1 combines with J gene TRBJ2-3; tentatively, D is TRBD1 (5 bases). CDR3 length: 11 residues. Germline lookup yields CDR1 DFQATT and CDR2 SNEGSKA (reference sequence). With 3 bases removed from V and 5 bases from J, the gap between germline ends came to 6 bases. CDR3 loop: CSARGLDTQYF. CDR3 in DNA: TGCAGTGCTAGGGGGCTAGATACGCAGTATTTT.

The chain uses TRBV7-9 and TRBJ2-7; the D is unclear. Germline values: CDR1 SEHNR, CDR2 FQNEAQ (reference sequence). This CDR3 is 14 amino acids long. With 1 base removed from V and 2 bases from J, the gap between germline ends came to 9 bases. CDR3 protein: CASSLGSLPYEQYF. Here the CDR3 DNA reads TGTGCCAGCAGCTTAGGTTCTCTCCCCTACGAGCAGTACTTC.

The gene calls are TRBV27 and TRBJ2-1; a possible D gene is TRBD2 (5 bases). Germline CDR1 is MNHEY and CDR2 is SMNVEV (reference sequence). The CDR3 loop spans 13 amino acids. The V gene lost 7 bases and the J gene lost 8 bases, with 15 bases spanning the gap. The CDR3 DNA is TGTGCCAGCAATAACCGAATGCGGGATGAGCAGTTCTTC. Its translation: CASNNRMRDEQFF.

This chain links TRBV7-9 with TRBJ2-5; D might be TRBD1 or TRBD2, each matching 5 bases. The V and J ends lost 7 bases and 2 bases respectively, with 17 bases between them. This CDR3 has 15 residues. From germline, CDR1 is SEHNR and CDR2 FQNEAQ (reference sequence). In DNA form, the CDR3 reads TGTGCCAGCAACTCCCCGGGGCGGGCGCAAGAGACCCAGTACTTC. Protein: CASNSPGRAQETQYF. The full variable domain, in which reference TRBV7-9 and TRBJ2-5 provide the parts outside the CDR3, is DTGVSQNPRHKITKRGQNVTFRCDPISEHNRLYWYRQTLGQGPEFLTYFQNEAQLEKSRLLSDRFSAERPKGSFSTLEIQRTEQGDSAMYLCASNSPGRAQETQYFGPGTRLLVL.

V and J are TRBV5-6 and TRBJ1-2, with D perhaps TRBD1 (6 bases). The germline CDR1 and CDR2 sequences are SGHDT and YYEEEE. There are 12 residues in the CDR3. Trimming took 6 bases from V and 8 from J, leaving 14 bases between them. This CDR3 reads CASTYVGGGYTF. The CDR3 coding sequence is TGTGCCAGCACCTACGTGGGGGGCGGCTACACCTTC.